This TCR beta chain was found in a study of blood T cell repertoires in COVID-19. Study context: From the United States, Italy and Spain came samples of acute and convalescent COVID-19.

V was cut by 7 bases and J by 3 bases, with 12 bases left in between. The germline V gene encodes CDR1 MNHEY and CDR2 SVGAGI. The CDR3 runs 14 residues. TCRdb keeps only in-frame clones here, not all; method: immunoSEQ multiplex PCR. The sample contains about 350,000 clones, 89% of which appear only once. Sequenced sample: peripheral blood. The receptor comes from an older woman with COVID-19, enrolled during active disease. This chain connects TRBV6-5 to TRBJ1-4, with D perhaps matching TRBD1 (5 bases). CDR3: CASTQGGPNEKLFF. The CDR3 nucleotides are TGTGCCAGCACCCAGGGTGGGCCTAATGAAAAACTGTTTTTT.